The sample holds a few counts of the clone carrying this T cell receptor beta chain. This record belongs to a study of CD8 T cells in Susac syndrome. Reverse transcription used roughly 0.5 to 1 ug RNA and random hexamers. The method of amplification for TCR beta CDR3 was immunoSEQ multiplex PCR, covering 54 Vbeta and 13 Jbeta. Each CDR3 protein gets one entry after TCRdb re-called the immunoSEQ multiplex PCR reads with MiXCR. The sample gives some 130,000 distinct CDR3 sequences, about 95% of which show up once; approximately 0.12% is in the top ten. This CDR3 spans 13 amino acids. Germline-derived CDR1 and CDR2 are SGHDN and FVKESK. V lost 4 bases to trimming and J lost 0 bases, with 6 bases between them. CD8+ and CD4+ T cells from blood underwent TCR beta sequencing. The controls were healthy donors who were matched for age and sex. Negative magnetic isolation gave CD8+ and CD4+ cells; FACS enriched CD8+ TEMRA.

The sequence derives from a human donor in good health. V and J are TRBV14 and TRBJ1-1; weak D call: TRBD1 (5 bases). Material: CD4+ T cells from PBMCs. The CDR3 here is CASSRDLNTEAFF. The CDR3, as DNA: TGTGCCAGCAGCCGGGACTTGAACACTGAAGCTTTCTTT.